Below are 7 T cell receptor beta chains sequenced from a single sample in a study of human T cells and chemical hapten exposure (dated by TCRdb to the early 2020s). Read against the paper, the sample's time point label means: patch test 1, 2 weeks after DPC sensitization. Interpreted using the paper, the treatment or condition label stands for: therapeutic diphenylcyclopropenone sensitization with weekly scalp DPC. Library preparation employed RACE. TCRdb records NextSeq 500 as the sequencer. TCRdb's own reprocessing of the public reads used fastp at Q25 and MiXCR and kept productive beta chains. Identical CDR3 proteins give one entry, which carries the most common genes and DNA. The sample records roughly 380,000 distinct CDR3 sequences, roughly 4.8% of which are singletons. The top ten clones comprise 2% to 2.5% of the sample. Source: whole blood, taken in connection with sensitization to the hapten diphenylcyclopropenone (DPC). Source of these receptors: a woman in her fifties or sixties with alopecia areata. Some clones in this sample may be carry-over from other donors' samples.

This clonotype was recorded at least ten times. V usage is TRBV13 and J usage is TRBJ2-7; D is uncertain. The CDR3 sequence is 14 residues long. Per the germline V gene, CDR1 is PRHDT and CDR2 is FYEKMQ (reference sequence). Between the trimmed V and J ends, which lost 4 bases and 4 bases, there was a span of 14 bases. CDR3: CASSSWGLGYEQYF. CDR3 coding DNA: TGTGCCAGCAGCTCATGGGGTCTCGGATACGAGCAGTACTTC.

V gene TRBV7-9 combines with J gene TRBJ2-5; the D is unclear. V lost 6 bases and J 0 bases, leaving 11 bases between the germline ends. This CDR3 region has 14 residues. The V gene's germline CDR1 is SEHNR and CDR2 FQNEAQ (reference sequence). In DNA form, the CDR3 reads TGTGCCAGCAGTTCAAGACGGTACCAAGAGACCCAGTACTTC. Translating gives CASSSRRYQETQYF.

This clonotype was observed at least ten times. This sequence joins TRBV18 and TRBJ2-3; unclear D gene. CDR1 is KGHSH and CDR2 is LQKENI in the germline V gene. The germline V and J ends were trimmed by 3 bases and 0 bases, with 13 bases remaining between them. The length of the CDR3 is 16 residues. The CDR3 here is CASSPFPTPSTDTQYF. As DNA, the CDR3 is TGTGCCAGCTCACCTTTTCCAACACCTAGCACAGATACGCAGTATTTT.

This chain's CDR3 is CSLWVLGTYTDTQYF. The CDR3 DNA reads TGCAGCCTGTGGGTCCTGGGCACCTACACAGATACGCAGTATTTT. The chain links TRBV20-1 to TRBJ2-3; D gene unclear. The CDR3 covers 15 residues. Germline V gives CDR1 DFQATT, CDR2 SNEGSKA (reference sequence).

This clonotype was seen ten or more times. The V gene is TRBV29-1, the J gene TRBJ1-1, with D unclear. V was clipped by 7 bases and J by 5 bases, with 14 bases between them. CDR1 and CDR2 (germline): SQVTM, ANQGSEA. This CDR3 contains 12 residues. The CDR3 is CSAGRVGTEAFF. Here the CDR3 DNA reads TGCAGCGCCGGCCGGGTTGGGACTGAAGCTTTCTTT. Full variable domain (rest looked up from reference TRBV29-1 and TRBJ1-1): SAVISQKPSRDICQRGTSLTIQCQVDSQVTMMFWYRQQPGQSLTLIATANQGSEATYESGFVIDKFPISRPNLTFSTLTVSNMSPEDSSIYLCSAGRVGTEAFFGQGTRLTVV.

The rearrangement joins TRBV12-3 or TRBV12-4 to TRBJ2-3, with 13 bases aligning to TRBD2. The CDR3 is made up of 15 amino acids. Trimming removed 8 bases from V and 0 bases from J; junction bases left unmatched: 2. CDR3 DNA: TGTGCCAGCCGGACTAGCGGGAGTAGCACAGATACGCAGTATTTT. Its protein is CASRTSGSSTDTQYF.

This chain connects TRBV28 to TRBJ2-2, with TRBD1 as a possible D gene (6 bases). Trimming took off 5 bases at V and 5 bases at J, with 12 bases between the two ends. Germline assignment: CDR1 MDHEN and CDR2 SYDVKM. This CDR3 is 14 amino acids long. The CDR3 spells CASSTPDSTGELFF. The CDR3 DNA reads TGTGCCAGCAGTACTCCGGACAGTACCGGGGAGCTGTTTTTT.